The T cell receptor (beta chain) under discussion was sequenced for a study of T-cell reconstitution after alpha-beta-depleted transplantation in children. CDR1 and CDR2 (germline): MNHNS, SASEGT. Germline trimming cut 6 bases from V and 7 bases from J; bases unmatched to any gene: 8. This CDR3 has 14 residues. Preparation of the TCRbeta library used unique molecular identifiers. Via MiXCR, TCRdb re-called the PCR reads, giving one row per CDR3 protein. The data hold a few hundred thousand distinct CDR3 sequences, with 25% to 30% observed a single time. Source: PBMCs, taken before TCRalphabeta/CD19-depleted stem cell transplant. The clonotype originates from a boy younger than two with Wiskott-Aldrich syndrome, due to receive a stem cell transplant. This chain connects TRBV6-1 to TRBJ2-7; 11 bases fit TRBD2. The CDR3 region is CASSKLAGAREQYF. In DNA form, the CDR3 reads TGTGCCAGCAGCAAACTAGCGGGAGCGCGGGAGCAGTACTTC.